The clone carrying this T cell receptor beta chain appeared a few times. This entry is derived from a study of post-analysis software for immune sequencing data. Built from TCR beta cDNA, the libraries had unique molecular identifiers in them. Via MiXCR, TCRdb re-called the PCR reads, giving one row per CDR3 protein. The sample has approximately 440,000 distinct CDR3 sequences; around 40% are singletons. The sequence was obtained from a girl aged 10-17 years with multiple sclerosis. The sample was blood.

The CDR3: CSASRQFGEQFF. For the CDR3, the DNA is TGCAGTGCCAGTCGGCAATTCGGCGAGCAGTTCTTC. The V and J genes are TRBV20-1 and TRBJ2-1; no firm D call. V was pared by 6 bases and J by 10 bases, with 16 bases between. Per the germline V gene, CDR1 is DFQATT and CDR2 is SNEGSKA (reference sequence). CDR3 length: 12 residues.